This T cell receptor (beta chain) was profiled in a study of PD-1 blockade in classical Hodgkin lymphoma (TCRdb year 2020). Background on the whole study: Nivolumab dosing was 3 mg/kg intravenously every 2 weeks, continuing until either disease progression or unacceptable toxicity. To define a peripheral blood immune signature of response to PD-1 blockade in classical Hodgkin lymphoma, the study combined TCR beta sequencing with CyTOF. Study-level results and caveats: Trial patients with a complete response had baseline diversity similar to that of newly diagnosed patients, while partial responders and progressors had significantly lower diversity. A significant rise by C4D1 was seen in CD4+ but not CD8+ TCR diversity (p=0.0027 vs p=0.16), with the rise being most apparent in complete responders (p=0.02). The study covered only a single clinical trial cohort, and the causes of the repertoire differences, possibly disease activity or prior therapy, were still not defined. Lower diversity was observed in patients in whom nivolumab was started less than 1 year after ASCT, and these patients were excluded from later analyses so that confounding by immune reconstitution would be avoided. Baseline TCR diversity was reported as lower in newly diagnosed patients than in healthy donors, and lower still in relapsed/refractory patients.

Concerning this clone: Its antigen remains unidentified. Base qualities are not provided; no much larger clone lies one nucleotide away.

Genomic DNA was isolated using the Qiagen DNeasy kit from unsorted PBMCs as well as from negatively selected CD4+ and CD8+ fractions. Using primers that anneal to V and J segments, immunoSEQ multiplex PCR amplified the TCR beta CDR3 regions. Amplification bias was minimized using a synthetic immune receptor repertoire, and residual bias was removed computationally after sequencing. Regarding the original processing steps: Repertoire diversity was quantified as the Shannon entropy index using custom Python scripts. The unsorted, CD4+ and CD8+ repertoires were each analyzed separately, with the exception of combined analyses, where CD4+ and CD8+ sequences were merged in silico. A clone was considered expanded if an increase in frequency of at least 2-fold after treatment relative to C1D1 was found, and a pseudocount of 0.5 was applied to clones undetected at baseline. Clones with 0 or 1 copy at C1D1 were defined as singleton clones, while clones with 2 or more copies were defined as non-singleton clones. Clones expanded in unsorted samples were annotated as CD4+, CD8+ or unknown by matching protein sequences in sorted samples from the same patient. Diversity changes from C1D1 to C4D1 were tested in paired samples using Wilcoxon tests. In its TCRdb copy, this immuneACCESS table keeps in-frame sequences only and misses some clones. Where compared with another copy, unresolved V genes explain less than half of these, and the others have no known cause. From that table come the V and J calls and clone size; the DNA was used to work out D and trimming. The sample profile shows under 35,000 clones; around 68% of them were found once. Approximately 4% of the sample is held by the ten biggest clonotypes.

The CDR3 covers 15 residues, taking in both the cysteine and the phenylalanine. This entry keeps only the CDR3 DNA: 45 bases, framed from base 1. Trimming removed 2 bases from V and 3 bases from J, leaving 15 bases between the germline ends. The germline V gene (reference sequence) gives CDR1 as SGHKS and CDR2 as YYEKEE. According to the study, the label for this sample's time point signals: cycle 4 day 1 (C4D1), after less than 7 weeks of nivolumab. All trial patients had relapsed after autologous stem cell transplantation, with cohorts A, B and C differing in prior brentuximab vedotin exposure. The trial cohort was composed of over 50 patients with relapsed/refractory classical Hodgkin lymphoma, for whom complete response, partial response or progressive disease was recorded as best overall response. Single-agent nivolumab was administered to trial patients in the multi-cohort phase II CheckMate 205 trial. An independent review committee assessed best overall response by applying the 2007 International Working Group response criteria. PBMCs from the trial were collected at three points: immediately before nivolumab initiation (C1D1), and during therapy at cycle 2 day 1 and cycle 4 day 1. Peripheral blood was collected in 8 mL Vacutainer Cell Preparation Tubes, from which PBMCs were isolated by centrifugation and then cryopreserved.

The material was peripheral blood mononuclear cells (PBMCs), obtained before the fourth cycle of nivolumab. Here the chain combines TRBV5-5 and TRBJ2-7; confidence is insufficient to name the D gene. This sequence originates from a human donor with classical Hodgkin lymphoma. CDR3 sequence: CASSLGQQSGYEQYF. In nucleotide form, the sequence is TGTGCCAGCAGCTTAGGGCAGCAATCGGGCTACGAGCAGTACTTC.